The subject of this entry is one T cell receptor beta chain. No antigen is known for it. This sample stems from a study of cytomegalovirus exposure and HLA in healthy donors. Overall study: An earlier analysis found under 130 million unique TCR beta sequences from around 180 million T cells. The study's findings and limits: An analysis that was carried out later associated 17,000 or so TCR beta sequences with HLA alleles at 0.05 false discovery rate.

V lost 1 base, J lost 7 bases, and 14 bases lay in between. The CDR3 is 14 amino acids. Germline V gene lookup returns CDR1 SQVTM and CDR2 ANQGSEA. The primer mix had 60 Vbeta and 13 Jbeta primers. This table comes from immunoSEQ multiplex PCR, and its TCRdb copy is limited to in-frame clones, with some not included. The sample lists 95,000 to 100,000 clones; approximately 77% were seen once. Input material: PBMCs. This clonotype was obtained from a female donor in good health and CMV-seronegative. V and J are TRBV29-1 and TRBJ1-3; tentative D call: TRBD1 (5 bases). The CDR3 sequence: CSVEGGGFGNTIYF. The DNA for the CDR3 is TGCAGCGTTGAAGGCGGGGGGTTTGGGAACACCATATATTTT.